These 29 T cell receptor beta chains came from one sample sequenced in a study of regulatory and conventional T cells in RAG deficiency. The sorted regulatory T cells were CD4+, CD25-high and CD127-low, with genomic DNA sequenced. Sequencing was performed with immunoSEQ multiplex PCR; in TCRdb, only in-frame clones are kept and a portion is missing. The sample yields some 28,000 clones, 75% to 95% seen once. These data were also reused for a study on regulatory T cells. That work contributes: Amplification used 52 TRBV primers and 13 TRBJ primers.

Sequenced material: Tregs sorted from blood. These receptors originate from a human donor in good health.

The J gene is TRBJ2-5, the V gene TRBV30; 7 bases agree with TRBD1. Germline trimming cut 4 bases from V and 5 bases from J; bases unmatched to any gene: 7. This CDR3 is built from 13 residues. CDR1 is GTSNPN, CDR2 SVGIG, per germline (reference sequence). This chain's CDR3 is CAWNYRGLETQYF. The CDR3 DNA follows: TGTGCCTGGAACTACAGGGGTCTGGAGACCCAGTACTTC. Together with reference TRBV30 and TRBJ2-5, the CDR3 gives the full variable domain: SQTIHQWPATLVQPVGSPLSLECTVEGTSNPNLYWYRQAAGRGLQLLFYSVGIGQISSEVPQNLSASRPQDRQFILSSKKLLLSDSGFYLCAWNYRGLETQYFGPGTRLLVL.

The chain recombines TRBV5-8 with TRBJ1-1; D remains ambiguous. The CDR3 is 17 residues long. Germline V CDR1 and CDR2: SGHTS, YDEGEE. V shed 4 bases and J shed 1 base, with 20 bases lying between them. The CDR3 DNA is TGTGCCAGCAGCGCTGGGTTATCTGCTACTAAGAACACTGAAGCTTTCTTT. It encodes CASSAGLSATKNTEAFF.

The CDR3 reads CASSLLDRANTGELFF. In nucleotides, the CDR3 is TGCGCCAGCAGCCTGCTGGACAGGGCGAACACCGGGGAGCTGTTTTTT. The chain recombines TRBV5-1 with TRBJ2-2; 8 positions match TRBD1. V gave up 4 bases and J gave up 0 bases; unmatched junction bases: 5. Germline values: CDR1 SGHRS, CDR2 YFSETQ. The CDR3 has 16 residues.

This chain joins TRBV6-5 and TRBJ1-2; D call uncertain. The CDR3 totals 13 residues. The germline gives CDR1 MNHEY, CDR2 SVGAGI. V was trimmed by 2 bases and J by 0 bases, leaving 4 bases between them. CDR3 sequence: CASSYVANYGYTF. The DNA of the CDR3 is TGTGCCAGCAGTTACGTTGCTAACTATGGCTACACCTTC.

V and J are TRBV6-6 and TRBJ1-6; a possible D gene is TRBD1 (5 bases). CDR3 length: 14 amino acids. From germline, CDR1 is MNHNY and CDR2 SVGAGI (reference sequence). The ends were cut back, 6 bases at V and 14 bases at J, with 20 bases in the middle. This CDR3 is CASSLGRGFRTLHF. As DNA, the CDR3 is TGTGCCAGCAGCTTGGGACGTGGCTTTAGGACCCTCCACTTT.

The chain's CDR3 is CASSPSGQTEKLFF. DNA for the CDR3: TGTGCCAGCAGCCCATCGGGACAAACAGAAAAACTGTTTTTT. This chain joins TRBV7-3 and TRBJ1-4; a possible D gene is TRBD1 (6 bases). Trimming pared 5 bases from V and 8 bases from J, leaving 15 bases between. There are 14 residues in the CDR3. CDR1 and CDR2 from the germline V gene are SGHTA and FQGTGA.

The chain carries TRBV9 and TRBJ1-3; 7 positions match TRBD1. Germline-derived CDR1 and CDR2 are SGDLS and YYNGEE. With V trimmed by 3 bases and J by 4 bases, 4 bases remained unmatched. The CDR3 sequence is 14 residues long. The CDR3: CASSATGAGNTIYF. CDR3 in DNA: TGTGCCAGCAGCGCCACAGGGGCCGGAAACACCATATATTTT.

V gene TRBV30 combines with J gene TRBJ1-2; 9 bases agree with TRBD1. Germline V lookup: CDR1 GTSNPN, CDR2 SVGIG (reference sequence). The CDR3 spans 14 residues. V trimming: 0 bases; J trimming: 2 bases; junction bases outside the gene matches: 1. The CDR3 nucleotides read TGTGCCTGGAGTGTGGACAGGGGAAACTATGGCTACACCTTC. Its translation: CAWSVDRGNYGYTF.

Comments on this clone: Other DNA sequences of this sample code for an identical CDR3. The chain employs TRBV2 and TRBJ2-3; D ambiguous. Germline V gives CDR1 SNHLY, CDR2 FYNNEI. The CDR3 is made up of 11 amino acids. Trimming took 4 bases from V and 3 from J, leaving 2 bases between them. The DNA for the CDR3 is TGTGCCAGCAGTGTAACAGATACGCAGTATTTT. Its translation is CASSVTDTQYF.

The V gene is TRBV2, the J gene TRBJ2-5; TRBD1 matches 11 bases. CDR1 is SNHLY, CDR2 FYNNEI, per germline. The CDR3 length is 16 residues. V dropped 4 bases and J dropped 1; count of bases not matched to a gene: 5. DNA for the CDR3: TGTGCCAGCAGTGGACGAGGGACAGGGGGCCAAGAGACCCAGTACTTC. This sequence encodes CASSGRGTGGQETQYF.

The V gene is TRBV5-1, the J gene TRBJ2-7; weak D call: TRBD1 (6 bases). The ends were cut back, 7 bases at V and 5 bases at J, with 19 bases in the middle. CDR3 length: 14 residues. Germline CDR1 and CDR2: SGHRS and YFSETQ. Here the CDR3 reads CASSRQAAENEQYF. CDR3 sequence (DNA): TGCGCCAGCTCAAGACAGGCCGCGGAAAACGAGCAGTACTTC.

In DNA form, the CDR3 reads TGTGCTAGTGCCCGACAGCCGGGGTTGGAGACCCAGTACTTC. Protein: CASARQPGLETQYF. This chain connects TRBV12-5 to TRBJ2-5; D tentatively fits TRBD1 or TRBD2 (5 bases each). V was pared by 7 bases and J by 5 bases, with 17 bases between. This CDR3 spans 14 amino acids. Per the germline V gene, CDR1 is LGHNT and CDR2 is FRNRAP.

The rearrangement uses TRBV5-1 and TRBJ2-1; D possibly matches TRBD1 or TRBD2 (6 bases each). Germline V gene sequence: CDR1 SGHRS, CDR2 YFSETQ. The CDR3 covers 15 residues. Trimming shortened V by 5 bases and J by 0 bases, and 12 bases separated the two germline ends. The DNA for the CDR3 is TGCGCCAGCAGGTCGGGGGCGTTCTCCTACAATGAGCAGTTCTTC. This translates into CASRSGAFSYNEQFF.

The genes are TRBV27 and TRBJ1-2, with a tentative D call TRBD1 (6 bases). Trimming took 3 bases from V and 8 from J, leaving 16 bases between them. The CDR3 consists of 14 residues. Germline CDR1 reads MNHEY; CDR2 reads SMNVEV (reference sequence). CDR3 nucleotides: TGTGCCAGCAGTTTGGCAGGGGCTATCGGCGGCTACACCTTC. Its translation: CASSLAGAIGGYTF.

The gene calls are TRBV15 and TRBJ1-2, with a possible D match to TRBD1 (5 bases). Deletions cut 5 bases from V and 4 bases from J, with 14 bases between. From germline, CDR1 is LNHNV and CDR2 YYDKDF (reference sequence). The CDR3 runs to 14 residues. CDR3 nucleotides: TGTGCCACCAGCCCGGGGCCCGAGGGCTATGGCTACACCTTC. Translating gives CATSPGPEGYGYTF. Drawing the rest from reference TRBV15 and TRBJ1-2, the complete variable domain is DAMVIQNPRYQVTQFGKPVTLSCSQTLNHNVMYWYQQKSSQAPKLLFHYYDKDFNNEADTPDNFQSRRPNTSFCFLDIRSPGLGDTAMYLCATSPGPEGYGYTFGSGTRLTVV.

This clone was seen only once. The rearrangement uses TRBV11-1 and TRBJ1-2; no clear D. Trimming stripped 5 bases from V and 5 bases from J, with 12 bases between. This CDR3 spans 13 amino acids. Germline V gene lookup returns CDR1 SGHAT and CDR2 FQDESV (reference sequence). The CDR3: CASSLEAGYGYTF. The CDR3 bases are TGTGCCAGCAGCCTAGAGGCGGGATATGGCTACACCTTC.

V usage is TRBV19 and J usage is TRBJ1-2, with D possibly matching TRBD1 (5 bases). Trimming shortened V by 5 bases and J by 7 bases, and 20 bases separated the two germline ends. The CDR3 loop spans 15 amino acids. Germline loops: CDR1 LNHDA, CDR2 SQIVND (reference sequence). CDR3 DNA sequence: TGTGCCAGTAGTTTGGGTCTAGGGACGGTCACTGGCTACACCTTC. This encodes CASSLGLGTVTGYTF.

The rearrangement links TRBV6-5 to TRBJ1-2; 8 bases agree with TRBD1. J gave up 7 bases and V 2 bases, and 9 bases lay outside the gene matches. The CDR3 spans 15 residues. Germline values: CDR1 MNHEY, CDR2 SVGAGI. Here the CDR3 DNA reads TGTGCCAGCAGTTACCGGGACAGGACTAAGGGTGGCTACACCTTC. Translating gives CASSYRDRTKGGYTF.

The rearrangement links TRBV29-1 to TRBJ2-7; 8 nucleotides line up with TRBD1. Trimming took 7 bases from V and 5 from J; bases not matched to a gene: 4. Germline-derived CDR1 and CDR2 are SQVTM and ANQGSEA. The CDR3 contains 11 residues. CDR3 protein: CSGGQGNEQYF. DNA of the CDR3: TGCAGCGGCGGACAGGGTAACGAGCAGTACTTC.

The chain carries TRBV19 and TRBJ1-5, with a weak D call TRBD1 (5 bases). Trimming took 7 bases from V and 7 from J, leaving 17 bases between them. CDR3 size: 14 residues. Germline lookup yields CDR1 LNHDA and CDR2 SQIVND (reference sequence). DNA for the CDR3: TGTGCCAGTACCTCGAGGGGCAGATTGCAGCCCCAGCATTTT. Translated, it gives CASTSRGRLQPQHF.

The CDR3 bases are TGTGCCAGCAGCTTTTTCCTGGGTCAACCGGAAGCTTTCTTT. Protein: CASSFFLGQPEAFF. The V gene is TRBV7-9, the J gene TRBJ1-1; D remains unclear. CDR1 is SEHNR, CDR2 FQNEAQ, per germline (reference sequence). The germline V and J ends were trimmed by 3 bases and 8 bases, with 16 bases remaining between them. There are 14 residues in the CDR3.

The genes are TRBV5-1 and TRBJ2-1; 10 bases agree with TRBD2. The CDR3 has 15 amino acids. Trimming took 4 bases from V and 3 from J; bases not matched to a gene: 4. Germline-derived CDR1 and CDR2 are SGHRS and YFSETQ. The CDR3 is CASSALAGVYNEQFF. The CDR3 coding sequence is TGCGCCAGCAGCGCCCTAGCGGGGGTCTACAATGAGCAGTTCTTC.

This chain uses TRBV19 with TRBJ1-2; perhaps TRBD1 as D (5 bases). Germline V lookup: CDR1 LNHDA, CDR2 SQIVND (reference sequence). V was pared by 6 bases and J by 6 bases, with 20 bases between. The CDR3 is 15 residues long. The CDR3 DNA is TGTGCCAGTAGCCGCCGGGACCGGGTGGTGGATGGCTACACCTTC. Protein product: CASSRRDRVVDGYTF.

The rearrangement joins TRBV19 to TRBJ2-2, with TRBD2 matching over 7 bases. CDR1 and CDR2 (germline): LNHDA, SQIVND (reference sequence). Losses at the gene ends were 4 bases for V and 4 bases for J; bases not matched to a gene: 3. The CDR3 consists of 14 residues. CDR3 in amino acids: CASSTGRVTGELFF. As DNA, the CDR3 is TGTGCCAGTAGTACAGGGAGGGTCACCGGGGAGCTGTTTTTT. Complete variable domain (other parts from reference TRBV19 and TRBJ2-2): DGGITQSPKYLFRKEGQNVTLSCEQNLNHDAMYWYRQDPGQGLRLIYYSQIVNDFQKGDIAEGYSVSREKKESFPLTVTSAQKNPTAFYLCASSTGRVTGELFFGEGSRLTVL.

The rearrangement joins TRBV15 to TRBJ2-5; 12 nucleotides line up with TRBD2. Unmatched junction bases numbered 6, after V lost 5 bases and J lost 2 bases. The germline CDR1 and CDR2 sequences are LNHNV and YYDKDF (reference sequence). CDR3 length equals 16 residues. DNA for the CDR3: TGTGCCACCAGCTTGCGGACTAGCGGGAAACAAGAGACCCAGTACTTC. Residues: CATSLRTSGKQETQYF.

The chain combines TRBV25-1 with TRBJ1-2; no clear D gene. The CDR3 contains 16 residues. CDR1 is MGHDK, CDR2 SYGVNS, per germline. Deletions cut 1 base from V and 5 bases from J, with 17 bases between. CDR3 DNA sequence: TGTGCCAGCAGTGAATCCCTGCTAGGGCTCGGATATGGCTACACCTTC. Its protein product is CASSESLLGLGYGYTF.

This chain connects TRBV7-3 to TRBJ2-3; D call uncertain. This CDR3 spans 13 amino acids. CDR1 is SGHTA and CDR2 is FQGTGA in the germline V gene. V was cut by 5 bases and J by 5 bases, with 11 bases left in between. Here the CDR3 reads CASSRNIGDTQYF. CDR3 DNA: TGTGCCAGCAGCCGGAACATCGGAGATACGCAGTATTTT. The whole variable domain, remainder taken from reference TRBV7-3 and TRBJ2-3, is GAGVSQTPSNKVTEKGKYVELRCDPISGHTALYWYRQSLGQGPEFLIYFQGTGAADDSGLPNDRFFAVRPEGSVSTLKIQRTERGDSAVYLCASSRNIGDTQYFGPGTRLTVL.

This chain joins TRBV5-1 and TRBJ1-4; D gene unclear. The germline gives CDR1 SGHRS, CDR2 YFSETQ. Trimming left V 2 bases short and J 5 bases short, with 4 bases between. The CDR3 length is 12 residues. In DNA form, the CDR3 reads TGCGCCAGCAGCTTCCCCAATGAAAAACTGTTTTTT. Protein product: CASSFPNEKLFF. Drawing the rest from reference TRBV5-1 and TRBJ1-4, the complete variable domain is KAGVTQTPRYLIKTRGQQVTLSCSPISGHRSVSWYQQTPGQGLQFLFEYFSETQRNKGNFPGRFSGRQFSNSRSEMNVSTLELGDSALYLCASSFPNEKLFFGSGTQLSVL.

This sequence joins TRBV19 and TRBJ2-6; D remains unclear. The CDR3 has 14 residues. Trimming stripped 3 bases from V and 4 bases from J, with 7 bases between. The germline V gene has CDR1 LNHDA and CDR2 SQIVND (reference sequence). CDR3 DNA: TGTGCCAGTAGTATTATTAGCGGGGCCAACGTCCTGACTTTC. Translated, it gives CASSIISGANVLTF. The complete variable domain, with remaining parts taken from reference TRBV19 and TRBJ2-6, reads DGGITQSPKYLFRKEGQNVTLSCEQNLNHDAMYWYRQDPGQGLRLIYYSQIVNDFQKGDIAEGYSVSREKKESFPLTVTSAQKNPTAFYLCASSIISGANVLTFGAGSRLTVL.